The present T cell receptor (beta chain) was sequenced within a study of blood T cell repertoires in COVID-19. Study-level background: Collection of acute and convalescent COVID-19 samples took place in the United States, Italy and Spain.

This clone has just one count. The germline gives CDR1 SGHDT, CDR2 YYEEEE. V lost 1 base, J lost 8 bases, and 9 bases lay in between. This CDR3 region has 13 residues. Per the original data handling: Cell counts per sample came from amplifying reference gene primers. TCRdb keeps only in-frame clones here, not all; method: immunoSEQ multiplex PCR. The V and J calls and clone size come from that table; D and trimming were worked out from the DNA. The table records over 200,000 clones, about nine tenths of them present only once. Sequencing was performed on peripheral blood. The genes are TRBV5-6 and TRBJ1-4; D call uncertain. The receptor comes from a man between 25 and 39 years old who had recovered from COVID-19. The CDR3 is CASSLLSMEKLFF. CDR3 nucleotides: TGTGCCAGCAGCTTGCTAAGCATGGAAAAACTGTTTTTT.